A selection of T cell receptor beta chains follows, all from one sample in a study of identical twins. TCRdb re-analysed the 5' RACE reads in MiXCR, keeping a single row per CDR3 protein. Counted here are 550,000 to 800,000 distinct CDR3 sequences, just over 7% occurring once; the ten biggest clones make up 1.6%. The same data also contributed to another study, on yellow fever vaccine responses in identical twins.

The sample was PBMCs. The receptors originated from a young woman in good health. Both conserved end residues are part of each CDR3. Fields, in order: J gene, V gene, CDR3 protein.

>TRBJ2-5|TRBV20-1
CSAREGSGPQETQYF
>TRBJ2-5|TRBV5-1
CASSFATGGHQETQYF
>TRBJ1-6|TRBV20-1
CSAETGTGGSDSPLHF
>TRBJ1-2|TRBV12-3/TRBV12-4
CASTRDTNYGYTF
>TRBJ1-5|TRBV19
CASSAPGQGGQPQHF
>TRBJ1-5|TRBV7-2
CASSFPGVQPQHF
>TRBJ1-6|TRBV2
CASTPRVDTTLYNSPLHF
>TRBJ2-5|TRBV27
CASSFRSGIQETQYF
>TRBJ2-5|TRBV29-1
CSVGQTQETQYF
>TRBJ1-2|TRBV10-3
CAISERSVGQGYTF
>TRBJ2-7|TRBV12-3/TRBV12-4
CASTTKLTSGITYEQYF
>TRBJ1-5|TRBV6-5
CASSYSGQGAGQPQHF
>TRBJ1-1|TRBV20-1
CSATLQVNTEAFF
>TRBJ2-3|TRBV6-1
CASSRDRDRNTQYF
>TRBJ2-1|TRBV7-9
CASSLGGGLGDNEQFF
>TRBJ2-5|TRBV12-3/TRBV12-4
CASSYALRETQYF
>TRBJ2-5|TRBV5-1
CASSLATSGSGETQYF
>TRBJ2-3|TRBV5-1
CASRELAGATDTQYF
>TRBJ1-5|TRBV7-2
CASSLRDTHQPQHF
>TRBJ2-5|TRBV10-3
CAIATEGDKAKETQYF
>TRBJ2-7|TRBV5-1
CASSETGQYYEQYF
>TRBJ1-5|TRBV27
CASSDRGSQPQHF
>TRBJ1-6|TRBV20-1
CSARVGTENSPLHF
>TRBJ1-5|TRBV5-5
CASSWHRGQPQHF
>TRBJ2-1|TRBV19
CASSIGGTGPSEQFF
>TRBJ1-2|TRBV3-1
CASSPWTQNYGYTF
>TRBJ2-5|TRBV25-1
CASSEYDSRLQETQYF
>TRBJ2-2|TRBV12-3/TRBV12-4
CASSPGLARNTGELFF
>TRBJ2-1|TRBV11-2
CASSRRLISGRTYNEQFF
>TRBJ1-1|TRBV15
CATSRVSGNTEAFF
>TRBJ2-2|TRBV7-7
CASSLSMFSGELFF
>TRBJ2-1|TRBV3-1
CASSQGRLSSYNEQFF
>TRBJ2-6|TRBV5-6
CASSSVGTASGANVLTF
>TRBJ2-7|TRBV28
CASSLLTSGLSYEQYF
>TRBJ1-2|TRBV20-1
CSASERLSYTF
>TRBJ2-6|TRBV10-3
CAISLGGSGANVLTF
>TRBJ1-3|TRBV4-2
CASSQWTNSGNTIYF
>TRBJ2-1|TRBV29-1
CSVEARTGRDEQFF
>TRBJ1-2|TRBV19
CASTSTVNYGYTF
>TRBJ2-1|TRBV20-1
CSARPGVSIEQFF
>TRBJ2-1|TRBV4-1
CASSQGWLGNNEQFF
>TRBJ2-3|TRBV2
CASSVERDRTDTQYF
>TRBJ2-3|TRBV29-1
CSVGTSGFLSDTQYF
>TRBJ1-5|TRBV28
CASSPPGQGDQPQHF
>TRBJ2-2|TRBV7-8
CASSPVTIATGELFF
>TRBJ1-2|TRBV29-1
CSVAQGLGGYTF
>TRBJ2-1|TRBV28
CASRTTGVKRNEQFF
>TRBJ2-5|TRBV24-1
CATSDDKSQGALQETQYF
>TRBJ2-7|TRBV11-2
CASSLTLAGSSYEQYF
>TRBJ2-1|TRBV7-7
CASSAYLDHASLQFF
>TRBJ2-5|TRBV4-1
CASSLPTEGQGWDETQYF
>TRBJ2-2|TRBV7-6
CATGTSGRNTGELFF
>TRBJ1-2|TRBV27
CASQPRDTSNYGYTF
>TRBJ1-4|TRBV7-6
CASSISGGANEKLFF
>TRBJ1-4|TRBV2
CASSVPTNEKLFF